Below are 27 T cell receptor beta chains sequenced from a single sample in a study of blood T cell repertoires in COVID-19. The table came from immunoSEQ multiplex PCR; TCRdb's copy has only in-frame clones and leaves some out. The sample yields approximately 130,000 clones, around 78% seen once. What was sequenced was peripheral blood. Receptors originate from a human donor in a cohort sampled during active COVID-19.

V and J are TRBV4-1 and TRBJ2-7; 13 nucleotides agree with TRBD2. The CDR3 runs 14 residues. Germline V gene data show CDR1 as MGHRA and CDR2 as YSYEKL. V lost 4 bases and J lost 7; bases outside the gene matches: 4. CDR3 sequence: CASSPPGLAGEQYF. CDR3 DNA: TGCGCCAGCAGCCCCCCGGGACTAGCGGGGGAGCAGTACTTC.

The chain is built from TRBV4-1 and TRBJ2-5, with 9 positions matching TRBD2. The CDR3 runs 18 residues. Unmatched junction bases numbered 13, after V lost 3 bases and J lost 2 bases. Germline V gives CDR1 MGHRA, CDR2 YSYEKL. CDR3 DNA sequence: TGCGCCAGCAGCCACCCCGGGAAGGCTAGCGGGACTCAAGAGACCCAGTACTTC. Protein product: CASSHPGKASGTQETQYF.

The chain combines TRBV3-1 (or the pseudogene TRBV3-2) with TRBJ1-6; D perhaps matches TRBD1 (6 bases). Per the germline V gene, CDR1 is LGHDT and CDR2 is YNNKEL (reference sequence). CDR3 length equals 18 residues. V was clipped by 4 bases and J by 0 bases, with 16 bases between them. CDR3 loop: CASSLLGQRSSYNSPLHF. CDR3 bases: TGTGCCAGCAGCCTCCTGGGACAAAGAAGCTCCTATAATTCACCCCTCCACTTT.

This clone was recorded only once. The chain couples TRBV19 to TRBJ1-2; no firm D call. Trimming stripped 5 bases from V and 5 bases from J, with 12 bases between. Germline V lookup: CDR1 LNHDA, CDR2 SQIVND (reference sequence). The CDR3 covers 13 residues. The CDR3 is CASSSQFIYGYTF. The CDR3 coding sequence is TGTGCCAGTAGTTCTCAGTTCATTTATGGCTACACCTTC.

The sample holds one count of this clone. The DNA for the CDR3 is TGTGCCTGGAGAGGAGACAGAAACTATGGCTACACCTTC. The encoded protein is CAWRGDRNYGYTF. The chain employs TRBV30 and TRBJ1-2; D perhaps matches TRBD1 (5 bases). The CDR3 is 13 residues long. CDR1 GTSNPN and CDR2 SVGIG come from the germline V gene (reference sequence). With 3 bases removed from V and 2 bases from J, the gap between germline ends came to 10 bases.

This clone was found once. J is TRBJ1-5 and V is TRBV5-8; the D gene is possibly TRBD1 (6 bases). The CDR3 consists of 19 residues. CDR1 SGHTS and CDR2 YDEGEE come from the germline V gene. V lost 0 bases and J 0 bases, leaving 19 bases between the germline ends. CDR3 loop: CASSLVRGGPKTSNQPQHF. As DNA, the CDR3 is TGTGCCAGCAGCTTGGTCAGGGGAGGGCCTAAAACTAGCAATCAGCCCCAGCATTTT. The whole variable domain, remainder taken from reference TRBV5-8 and TRBJ1-5, is EAGVTQSPTHLIKTRGQQATLRCSPISGHTSVYWYQQALGLGLQFLLWYDEGEERNRGNFPPRFSGRQFPNYSSELNVNALELEDSALYLCASSLVRGGPKTSNQPQHFGDGTRLSIL.

Points on this clone: This same CDR3 is encoded by further DNA sequences in the sample. This rearrangement joins TRBV6-5 to TRBJ2-3; 9 bases fit TRBD2. CDR3 size: 14 residues. V trimming: 6 bases; J trimming: 1 base; junction bases outside the gene matches: 2. CDR1 and CDR2 (germline): MNHEY, SVGAGI. CDR3 amino acids: CASSQRGGTDTQYF. The CDR3 DNA sequence: TGTGCCAGCAGCCAGCGGGGGGGCACAGATACGCAGTATTTT.

The chain joins TRBV24-1 to TRBJ2-1, with 8 bases fitting TRBD1. This CDR3 has 15 residues. V lost 3 bases and J lost 6; bases outside the gene matches: 6. CDR1 KGHDR and CDR2 SFDVKD come from the germline V gene. CDR3 nucleotides: TGTGCCACCAGTGATCTCGGGACAGGTATCAATGAGCAGTTCTTC. This encodes CATSDLGTGINEQFF.

This clone was seen only a few times. The CDR3 spells CAISPGQVNTEAFF. CDR3 nucleotide sequence: TGTGCCATCAGCCCAGGACAGGTGAACACTGAAGCTTTCTTT. The chain joins TRBV10-3 to TRBJ1-1, with 7 bases identical to TRBD1. CDR3 length equals 14 residues. Germline V gives CDR1 ENHRY, CDR2 SYGVKD. V trimming: 6 bases; J trimming: 0 bases; junction bases outside the gene matches: 4.

This clone was found a few times. The chain combines TRBV18 with TRBJ1-2, with D perhaps matching TRBD1 (5 bases). Germline V gene sequence: CDR1 KGHSH, CDR2 LQKENI. This CDR3 comprises 14 residues. Trimming stripped 7 bases from V and 4 bases from J, with 16 bases between. CDR3 DNA: TGTGCCAGCTGGCAGGAGGGGATAGGCTATGGCTACACCTTC. Protein: CASWQEGIGYGYTF.

In DNA, the CDR3 is TGTGCCAGCAGCTTGGGGGACAACACAGATACGCAGTATTTT. It yields the protein CASSLGDNTDTQYF. V usage is TRBV5-6 and J usage is TRBJ2-3, with D possibly TRBD1 on 6 matching bases. Germline V gene data show CDR1 as SGHDT and CDR2 as YYEEEE. This CDR3 has 14 amino acids. Trimming shortened V by 0 bases and J by 2 bases, and 7 bases separated the two germline ends. The entire variable domain, with the rest obtained from reference TRBV5-6 and TRBJ2-3, is as follows: DAGVTQSPTHLIKTRGQQVTLRCSPKSGHDTVSWYQQALGQGPQFIFQYYEEEERQRGNFPDRFSGHQFPNYSSELNVNALLLGDSALYLCASSLGDNTDTQYFGPGTRLTVL.

The J gene is TRBJ1-1, the V gene TRBV6-7; the D gene is possibly TRBD1 (5 bases). TRBV6-7 carries the ORF label, with uncertain function. The CDR3 is 14 amino acids. Trimming stripped 5 bases from V and 1 base from J, with 11 bases between. CDR3 in amino acids: CASSPRGENTEAFF. The CDR3 DNA reads as TGTGCCAGCAGTCCTCGGGGGGAGAACACTGAAGCTTTCTTT.

The CDR3 bases are TGTGCCAGCAGCTTGCCAGGGGAAGTCTCCTACGAGCAGTACTTC. It specifies CASSLPGEVSYEQYF. The rearrangement joins TRBV11-2 to TRBJ2-7, with D possibly TRBD1 on 6 matching bases. Trimming pared 3 bases from V and 0 bases from J, leaving 12 bases between. In germline, CDR1 is SGHAT, CDR2 FQNNGV. CDR3 length equals 15 residues. Full variable domain (rest looked up from reference TRBV11-2 and TRBJ2-7): EAGVAQSPRYKIIEKRQSVAFWCNPISGHATLYWYQQILGQGPKLLIQFQNNGVVDDSQLPKDRFSAERLKGVDSTLKIQPAKLEDSAVYLCASSLPGEVSYEQYFGPGTRLTVT.

Only a few counts were recorded for this clone. The rearrangement uses TRBV28 and TRBJ1-5; D is perhaps TRBD1 (6 bases). V shed 3 bases and J shed 8 bases, with 20 bases lying between them. Germline lookup yields CDR1 MDHEN and CDR2 SYDVKM. The CDR3 runs to 16 residues. In DNA, the CDR3 is TGTGCCAGCAGTTTCCCCTTACAGGGCACAATCAAGCCCCAGCATTTT. Translated: CASSFPLQGTIKPQHF.

V gene TRBV2 combines with J gene TRBJ1-5; 7 bases agree with TRBD1. CDR1 SNHLY and CDR2 FYNNEI come from the germline V gene. With V trimmed by 0 bases and J by 4 bases, 6 bases remained unmatched. The length of the CDR3 is 16 residues. CDR3 coding DNA: TGTGCCAGCAGTGAAGCGCACAGGGGCCCTAATCAGCCCCAGCATTTT. This sequence encodes CASSEAHRGPNQPQHF.

This rearrangement joins TRBV18 to TRBJ1-4; a possible D gene is TRBD1 (6 bases). From germline, CDR1 is KGHSH and CDR2 LQKENI. The CDR3 is made up of 16 amino acids. The V end lost 3 bases, the J end lost 0 bases, and 11 bases lay between the germline ends. This CDR3 is CASSPTGYPTNEKLFF. CDR3 DNA: TGTGCCAGCTCACCTACAGGGTACCCAACTAATGAAAAACTGTTTTTT.

The table lists this clone with a few counts. The chain couples TRBV24-1 to TRBJ1-1; the D is unclear. CDR3 length equals 12 residues. Germline assignment: CDR1 KGHDR and CDR2 SFDVKD. V was shortened by 11 bases and J by 1 base, with 10 bases between the two germline ends. CDR3 DNA sequence: TGTGCCAGCGGGTCTGGGAACACTGAAGCTTTCTTT. It specifies CASGSGNTEAFF.

On this clone: A read error may account for a junction end that differs from germline. This sample also contains other DNA sequences that code for the same CDR3. This chain links TRBV3-1 (or the pseudogene TRBV3-2) with TRBJ2-2, with a possible D match to TRBD2 (7 bases). The CDR3 has 16 residues. Germline V gene data show CDR1 as LGHDT and CDR2 as YNNKEL (reference sequence). CDR3 loop: CARSHGGGGRTGELFF. CDR3 nucleotide sequence: TGCGCCCGCAGCCACGGGGGCGGGGGACGTACCGGGGAGCTGTTTTTT.

This sequence joins TRBV5-5 and TRBJ2-7, with 9 bases fitting TRBD1. The CDR3 has 14 amino acids. Germline values: CDR1 SGHKS, CDR2 YYEKEE (reference sequence). V was pared by 3 bases and J by 5 bases, with 6 bases of the junction left unmatched. CDR3 loop: CASSSGQGSHEQYF. The CDR3 DNA sequence: TGTGCCAGCAGCTCCGGACAGGGGAGCCACGAGCAGTACTTC.

V is TRBV7-9 and J is TRBJ2-4, with D unclear. Germline V lookup: CDR1 SEHNR, CDR2 FQNEAQ (reference sequence). Trimming took 1 base from V and 6 from J, leaving 10 bases between them. CDR3 length: 14 amino acids. The CDR3 loop is CASSLVGGGNIQYF. CDR3 sequence (DNA): TGTGCCAGCAGCTTAGTAGGCGGCGGAAACATTCAGTACTTC.

The chain is built from TRBV20-1 and TRBJ1-5, with 7 bases fitting TRBD1. CDR1 DFQATT and CDR2 SNEGSKA come from the germline V gene (reference sequence). V was clipped by 3 bases and J by 3 bases; unmatched bases: 11. The CDR3 has 16 amino acids. Here the CDR3 DNA reads TGCAGTGCTAGTGGCCCCCGGGACAGTCCCAATCAGCCCCAGCATTTT. The encoded protein is CSASGPRDSPNQPQHF.

This chain joins TRBV23-1 and TRBJ2-7; D gene uncertain. TRBV23-1 is given ORF status, its function remaining uncertain. V was pared by 4 bases and J by 0 bases, with 13 bases between. The CDR3 sequence is 15 residues long. CDR3 nucleotide sequence: TGCGCCAGCAGTCGAACAGTACCACTCTCCTACGAGCAGTACTTC. Translated: CASSRTVPLSYEQYF.

The gene calls are TRBV19 and TRBJ1-5; 7 bases fit TRBD1. The CDR3 totals 15 residues. CDR1 and CDR2 from the germline V gene are LNHDA and SQIVND (reference sequence). Germline trimming cut 6 bases from V and 5 bases from J; bases unmatched to any gene: 10. CDR3 sequence reads: CASRTTGTYHQPQHF. Here the CDR3 DNA reads TGTGCCAGTAGGACGACAGGGACGTATCATCAGCCCCAGCATTTT.

The J gene is TRBJ1-4, the V gene TRBV10-2, with TRBD1 as a possible D gene (5 bases). Trimming pared 6 bases from V and 4 bases from J, leaving 15 bases between. The CDR3 is 15 residues long. The germline V gene has CDR1 WSHSY and CDR2 SAAADI. CDR3 bases: TGCGCCAGCAGCCGGGACGGGAGCAATAATGAAAAACTGTTTTTT. Translating it yields CASSRDGSNNEKLFF.

J is TRBJ1-1 and V is TRBV3-1 (or the pseudogene TRBV3-2); D unclear. The CDR3 runs 13 residues. Trimming removed 1 base at V and 4 bases at J, with 7 bases between. Germline V gene lookup returns CDR1 LGHDT and CDR2 YNNKEL (reference sequence). CDR3 protein: CASSQGGGTEAFF. CDR3 in DNA: TGTGCCAGCAGCCAAGGCGGCGGCACTGAAGCTTTCTTT.

The chain couples TRBV5-6 to TRBJ1-4, with 9 positions matching TRBD1. The CDR3 loop spans 14 amino acids. Germline CDR1 is SGHDT and CDR2 is YYEEEE. After removal of 5 bases from V and 8 bases from J, the junction contained 7 bases not matched to a gene. CDR3 amino acids: CASSLDRGNEKLFF. CDR3 nucleotides: TGTGCCAGCAGTCTGGACAGGGGTAACGAAAAACTGTTTTTT.

This chain joins TRBV3-1 (or the pseudogene TRBV3-2) and TRBJ2-3; D is unclear. CDR3 length: 12 residues. Germline values: CDR1 LGHDT, CDR2 YNNKEL (reference sequence). V was shortened by 6 bases and J by 4 bases, with 8 bases between the two germline ends. The CDR3: CASSASADTQYF. CDR3 nucleotides: TGTGCCAGCAGTGCGAGCGCAGATACGCAGTATTTT.